This TCR beta chain emerged from a study of CD4+ T cells in melanoma. Study-level results: Reportedly, melanoma neoantigen-specific CD4+ T cells showed varied differentiation states.

Worth noting for this clone: Its target is unknown.

The assay was immunoSEQ multiplex PCR, and TCRdb's table has in-frame clones only and misses some. Of 40,000 to 50,000 clones detected, 89% appear once; the ten largest clones hold approximately 10%. V lost 4 bases and J lost 0, with 10 bases in between. Germline V lookup: CDR1 SGHNT, CDR2 YENEEA. The CDR3 sequence is 15 residues long. This TCR came from a human donor with melanoma. The rearrangement links TRBV11-3 to TRBJ2-1; D is unresolved. The sequenced sample consisted of peripheral blood. CDR3 DNA: TGTGCCAGCAGCTCGGGCCGAAGCTCCTACAATGAGCAGTTCTTC. Its protein product is CASSSGRSSYNEQFF.